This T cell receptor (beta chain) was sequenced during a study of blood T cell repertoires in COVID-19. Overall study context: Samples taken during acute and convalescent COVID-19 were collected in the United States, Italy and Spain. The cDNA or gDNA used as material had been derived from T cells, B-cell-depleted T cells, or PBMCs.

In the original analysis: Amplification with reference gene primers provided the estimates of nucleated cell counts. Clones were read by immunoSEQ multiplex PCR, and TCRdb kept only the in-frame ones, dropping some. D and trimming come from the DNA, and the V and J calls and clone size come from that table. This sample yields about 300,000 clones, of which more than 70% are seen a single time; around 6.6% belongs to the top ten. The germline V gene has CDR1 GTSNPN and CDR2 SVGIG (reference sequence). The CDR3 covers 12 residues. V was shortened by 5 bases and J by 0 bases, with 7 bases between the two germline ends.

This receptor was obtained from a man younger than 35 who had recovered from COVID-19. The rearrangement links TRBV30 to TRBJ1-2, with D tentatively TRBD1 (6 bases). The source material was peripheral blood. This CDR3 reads CAWGQTNYGYTF. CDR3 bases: TGTGCCTGGGGACAGACTAACTATGGCTACACCTTC. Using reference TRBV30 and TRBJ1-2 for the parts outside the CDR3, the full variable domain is SQTIHQWPATLVQPVGSPLSLECTVEGTSNPNLYWYRQAAGRGLQLLFYSVGIGQISSEVPQNLSASRPQDRQFILSSKKLLLSDSGFYLCAWGQTNYGYTFGSGTRLTVV.